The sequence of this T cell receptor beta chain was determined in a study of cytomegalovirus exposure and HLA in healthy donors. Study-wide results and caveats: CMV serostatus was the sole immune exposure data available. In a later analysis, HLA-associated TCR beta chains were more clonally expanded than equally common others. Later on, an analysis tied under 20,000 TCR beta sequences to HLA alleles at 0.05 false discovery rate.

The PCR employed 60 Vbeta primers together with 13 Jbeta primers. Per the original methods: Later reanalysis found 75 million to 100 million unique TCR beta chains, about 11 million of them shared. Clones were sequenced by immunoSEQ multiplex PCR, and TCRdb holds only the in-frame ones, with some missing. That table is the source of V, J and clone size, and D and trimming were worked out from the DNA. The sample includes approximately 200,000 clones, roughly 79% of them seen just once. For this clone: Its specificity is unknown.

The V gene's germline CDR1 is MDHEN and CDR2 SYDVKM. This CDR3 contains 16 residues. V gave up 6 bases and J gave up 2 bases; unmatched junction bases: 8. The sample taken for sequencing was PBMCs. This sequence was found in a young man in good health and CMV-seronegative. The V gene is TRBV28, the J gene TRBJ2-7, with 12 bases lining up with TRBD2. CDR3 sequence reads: CASSLGLAGIPYEQYF. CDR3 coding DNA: TGTGCCAGCAGCTTGGGACTAGCGGGTATCCCCTACGAGCAGTACTTC.